This T cell receptor (beta chain) was recorded in a study of control samples from healthy donors and cancer patients. Deletions cut 3 bases from V and 5 bases from J, with 17 bases between. The germline gives CDR1 SGHKS, CDR2 YYEKEE (reference sequence). This CDR3 is 16 amino acids long. Repertoires were generated with immunoSEQ multiplex PCR, while TCRdb's copy carries only in-frame clones and drops some. The sample yields approximately 10,000 clones, around 90% seen once. This chain connects TRBV5-5 to TRBJ1-4; possibly TRBD1 for D (5 bases). The sample was PBMCs. This receptor was obtained from a man aged 55 to 70 with colorectal cancer. CDR3 amino acids: CASSWGVKGLNEKLFF. The CDR3 DNA reads as TGTGCCAGCAGCTGGGGAGTAAAGGGGCTAAATGAAAAACTGTTTTTT.